This is a list of T cell receptor beta chains from one sample in a study of T-cell reconstitution after alpha-beta-depleted transplantation in children. TCRdb analysed the PCR reads with MiXCR anew, one entry per CDR3 protein. The data show about 200,000 distinct CDR3 sequences, about 14% seen once. The source was PBMCs from the stem cell graft donor, collected from the stem cell graft. The source is a human donor who donated a stem cell graft to a child with acute lymphoblastic leukemia. The CDR3 runs from the conserved cysteine through the conserved F or W. A D gene is named only where the DNA matches it firmly. Not all rows give a size; the values are once, few, many and, for expanded clones, a class.

CDR3nt | CDR3aa | v_gene | abundance | d_gene | j_gene
TGTGCCAGCAGCTCCGGCGGTGGGTTAAGAACAGATACGCAGTATTTT | CASSSGGGLRTDTQYF | TRBV11-2 | - | - | TRBJ2-3
TGTGCCAGCAGTGTATCCAATGAGCAGTTCTTC | CASSVSNEQFF | TRBV2 | many | - | TRBJ2-1
TGTGCCAGCAGCCAAGATACTTTGGGGACAGGGGAAAAAGGGGCATACGAGCAGTACTTC | CASSQDTLGTGEKGAYEQYF | TRBV4-2 | many | TRBD1 | TRBJ2-7
TGCGCCAGCAGCTTTACTAGCGGGACCAATGAGCAGTTCTTC | CASSFTSGTNEQFF | TRBV5-1 | many | TRBD2 | TRBJ2-1
TGCAGTGCTAGACTTACAGGGGGCCGTAGGGAGCAGTACTTC | CSARLTGGRREQYF | TRBV20-1 | few | TRBD1 | TRBJ2-7
TGCGCCAGCAGCTTGGTAGGTAGGTTGACTGAAGCTTTCTTT | CASSLVGRLTEAFF | TRBV5-1 | many | - | TRBJ1-1
TGTGCCAGCAGTTCATTAGCGGGAGTCCCCGGGGAGCTGTTTTTT | CASSSLAGVPGELFF | TRBV27 | many | TRBD2 | TRBJ2-2
TGTGCCAGCAGCTTAGAGGGTTCCGGGAGCAATGAGCAGTTCTTC | CASSLEGSGSNEQFF | TRBV11-3 | many | - | TRBJ2-1
TGTGCCAGTAGTACAAACCGGGACAGTACCTACGAGCAGTACTTC | CASSTNRDSTYEQYF | TRBV19 | - | TRBD1 | TRBJ2-7
TGCGCCAGCAGCCAAGATCGACTAGCGGGAGGGAATGAGCAGTTCTTC | CASSQDRLAGGNEQFF | TRBV4-1 | medium-sized | TRBD2 | TRBJ2-1
TGCGCCAGCGGAACAGGGGATAGCACTGGAAACACCATATATTTT | CASGTGDSTGNTIYF | TRBV5-1 | few | TRBD1 | TRBJ1-3
TGTGCCAGCAGCGCCCAGGGCCCCGACACTGAAGCTTTCTTT | CASSAQGPDTEAFF | TRBV7-2 | many | - | TRBJ1-1
TGTGCCTGGAGAGGACCAGGGGATCAGCCCCAGCATTTT | CAWRGPGDQPQHF | TRBV30 | many | - | TRBJ1-5
TGCGCCAGCAGCATATCTTGGAGCACAGATACGCAGTATTTT | CASSISWSTDTQYF | TRBV5-1 | few | - | TRBJ2-3
TGCGCCAGCAGCTTGGTGGTCGGTTCGAACACCGGGGAGCTGTTTTTT | CASSLVVGSNTGELFF | TRBV5-1 | - | - | TRBJ2-2
TGTGCCAGCAGCTCTGACAGATATGGCTACACCTTC | CASSSDRYGYTF | TRBV5-6 | few | - | TRBJ1-2
TGCGCCAGCAGCTCCGGACCCAATCAGCCCCAGCATTTT | CASSSGPNQPQHF | TRBV5-1 | many | - | TRBJ1-5
TGTGCCAGCTCACCGGGACAGGGAGATGAAAAACTGTTTTTT | CASSPGQGDEKLFF | TRBV18 | - | TRBD1 | TRBJ1-4
TGCAGTGCTAGGATATCTAGCGGGAGGGGCTACGAGCAGTACTTC | CSARISSGRGYEQYF | TRBV20-1 | many | TRBD2 | TRBJ2-7
TGTGCCAGCAGCAACAAACCGGGAGTAACCACCGGGGAGCTGTTTTTT | CASSNKPGVTTGELFF | TRBV13 | few | - | TRBJ2-2
TGTGCCACCAGCTCCCGTCGGGGGACATTCGATTCACCCCTCCACTTT | CATSSRRGTFDSPLHF | TRBV15 | many | - | TRBJ1-6
TGTGCCAGCAGTCCCTCTGACCGCTCCTACAATGAGCAGTTCTTC | CASSPSDRSYNEQFF | TRBV12-3/TRBV12-4 | many | - | TRBJ2-1
TGTGCCAGTAGGACTGGGACAGGGTATGGCTACACCTTC | CASRTGTGYGYTF | TRBV19 | many | TRBD1 | TRBJ1-2
TGTGCCAGCAGCTTGTTGGGCGCGGGGAATGAGCAGTTCTTC | CASSLLGAGNEQFF | TRBV5-5 | many | - | TRBJ2-1
TGTGCCAGCAGTGCTGGGACAGGGGGTCAGCCCCAGCATTTT | CASSAGTGGQPQHF | TRBV2 | - | TRBD1 | TRBJ1-5
TGTGCCAGCAGCCATAGACAGTCCCGCTACGAGCAGTACTTC | CASSHRQSRYEQYF | TRBV5-5 | many | - | TRBJ2-7
TGTGCCAGCAGTTTAAGTTGGTCCTCCTACGAGCAGTACTTC | CASSLSWSSYEQYF | TRBV12-3/TRBV12-4 | few | - | TRBJ2-7
TGTGCCAGCAGGCGGGAAGCGGATACGCAGTATTTT | CASRREADTQYF | TRBV28 | - | - | TRBJ2-3
TGTGCCAGCAGCCGGGACTACCTCCCCTACACAGATACGCAGTATTTT | CASSRDYLPYTDTQYF | TRBV7-8 | many | TRBD2 | TRBJ2-3
TGCAGTGCTAGAGATGGGCAGGGGCATTCACCCCTCCACTTT | CSARDGQGHSPLHF | TRBV20-1 | many | - | TRBJ1-6
TGTGCCAGCAGCCAAGATCTTGCCGCTGCTACGCAGTATTTT | CASSQDLAAATQYF | TRBV14 | many | - | TRBJ2-3
TGTGCCAGCAGCCACAGAGTCAGCACAGATACGCAGTATTTT | CASSHRVSTDTQYF | TRBV14 | - | - | TRBJ2-3
TGTGCCAGCTCACCGGGGACAGACTCTTCCTACGAGCAGTACTTC | CASSPGTDSSYEQYF | TRBV18 | - | TRBD1 | TRBJ2-7
TGTGCCAGCAGCTTGAGAGGGGGACAACTTAACTATGGCTACACCTTC | CASSLRGGQLNYGYTF | TRBV11-3 | - | - | TRBJ1-2
TGTGCCAGCAGCTACGCCGCATACTTTGAAGCTTTCTTT | CASSYAAYFEAFF | TRBV11-2 | - | - | TRBJ1-1
TGTGCGACACAAGCGAATCCCGAGCAGTACTTC | CATQANPEQYF | TRBV19 | - | - | TRBJ2-7
TGCAGTGCCCCCGGGACAGGAGGCCAAGAGACCCAGTACTTC | CSAPGTGGQETQYF | TRBV20-1 | many | TRBD1 | TRBJ2-5
TGCAGTGCTAGAGCTTGGGGTTTTAATGAGCAGTTCTTC | CSARAWGFNEQFF | TRBV20-1 | many | - | TRBJ2-1
TGTGCCAGCAGCTTCGCAAGCTCCTACGAGCAGTACTTC | CASSFASSYEQYF | TRBV7-9 | many | - | TRBJ2-7
TGTGCCAGCAGCACGTATGGGCAAGAGACCCAGTACTTC | CASSTYGQETQYF | TRBV11-2 | many | - | TRBJ2-5
TGTGCCGGCGCCGGAGGGGGAGGAGAGACCCAGTACTTC | CAGAGGGGETQYF | TRBV2 | few | - | TRBJ2-5
TGTGCCAGCAGCAGCGGGAGTGGGGCCTATGCGGAGCAGTTCTTC | CASSSGSGAYAEQFF | TRBV6-4 | many | TRBD2 | TRBJ2-1
TGTGCCAGCAGCTTGCACAGGGGTCCAAAAGAGACCCAGTACTTC | CASSLHRGPKETQYF | TRBV5-6 | few | TRBD1 | TRBJ2-5
TGTGCCAGCAGTTCTAGACAGGGCTTCCAGGGGACCCAGTACTTC | CASSSRQGFQGTQYF | TRBV12-3/TRBV12-4 | many | TRBD1 | TRBJ2-5
TGTGCCAGCAGCTTAGTGCTTGGGAGGGAGACCCAGTACTTC | CASSLVLGRETQYF | TRBV7-2 | many | - | TRBJ2-5
TGTGCCACCAGTGATTTATACGAGCAGTACTTC | CATSDLYEQYF | TRBV24-1 | few | - | TRBJ2-7